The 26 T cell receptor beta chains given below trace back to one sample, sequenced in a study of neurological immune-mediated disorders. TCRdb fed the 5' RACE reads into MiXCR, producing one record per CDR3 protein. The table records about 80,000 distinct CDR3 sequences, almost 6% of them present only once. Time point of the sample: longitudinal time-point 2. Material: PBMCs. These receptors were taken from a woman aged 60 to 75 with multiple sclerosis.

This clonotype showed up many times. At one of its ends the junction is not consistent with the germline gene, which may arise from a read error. CDR3 nucleotides: TGTGCTAGCAGCTTAAGGCTAGCGGACCAAGAGACCCAGTACTTC. It codes for CASSLRLADQETQYF. This chain uses TRBV7-7 with TRBJ2-5; 7 bases line up with TRBD2. The CDR3 has 15 amino acids. Germline V gene data show CDR1 as SSHAT and CDR2 as FNYEAQ (reference sequence).

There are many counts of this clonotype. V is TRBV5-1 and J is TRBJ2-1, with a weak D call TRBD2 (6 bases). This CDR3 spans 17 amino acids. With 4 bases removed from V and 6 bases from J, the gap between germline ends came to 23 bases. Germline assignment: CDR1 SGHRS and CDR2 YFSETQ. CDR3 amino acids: CASSGLGGADVGNEQFF. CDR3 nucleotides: TGCGCCAGCAGCGGGCTAGGAGGGGCTGACGTGGGCAATGAGCAGTTCTTC.

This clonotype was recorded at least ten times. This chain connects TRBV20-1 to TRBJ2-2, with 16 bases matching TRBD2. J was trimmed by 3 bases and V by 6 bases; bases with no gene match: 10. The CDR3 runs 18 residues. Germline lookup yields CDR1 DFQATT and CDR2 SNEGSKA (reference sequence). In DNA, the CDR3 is TGCAGTGCGAAAAATCCGGGACTAGCGGGGGGGTACACCGGGGAGCTGTTTTTT. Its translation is CSAKNPGLAGGYTGELFF.

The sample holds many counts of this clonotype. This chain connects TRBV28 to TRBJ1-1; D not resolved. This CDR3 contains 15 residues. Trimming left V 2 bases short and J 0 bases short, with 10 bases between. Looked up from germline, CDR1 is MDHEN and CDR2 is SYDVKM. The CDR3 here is CASSLIITVNTEAFF. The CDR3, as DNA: TGTGCCAGCAGTTTAATCATCACGGTGAACACTGAAGCTTTCTTT.

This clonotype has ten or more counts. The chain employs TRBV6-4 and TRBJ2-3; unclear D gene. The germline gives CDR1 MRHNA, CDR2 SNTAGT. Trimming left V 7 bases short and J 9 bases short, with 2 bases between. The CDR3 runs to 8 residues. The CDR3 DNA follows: TGTGCCAGCAAGACGCAGTATTTT. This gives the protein CASKTQYF.

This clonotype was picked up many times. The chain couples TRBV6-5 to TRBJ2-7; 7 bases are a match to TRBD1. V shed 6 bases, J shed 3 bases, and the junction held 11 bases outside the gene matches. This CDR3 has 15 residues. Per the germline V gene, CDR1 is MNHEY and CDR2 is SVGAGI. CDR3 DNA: TGTGCCAGCAGCACCCATAGGGACAGCCTCTACGAGCAGTACTTC. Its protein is CASSTHRDSLYEQYF.

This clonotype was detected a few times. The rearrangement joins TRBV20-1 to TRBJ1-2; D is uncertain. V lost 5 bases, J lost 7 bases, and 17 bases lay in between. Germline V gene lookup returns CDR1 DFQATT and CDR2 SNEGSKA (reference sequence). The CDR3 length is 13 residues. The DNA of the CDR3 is TGCAGTGCTCGACCACCGGGTGACGGTGGCTACACCTTC. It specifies CSARPPGDGGYTF.

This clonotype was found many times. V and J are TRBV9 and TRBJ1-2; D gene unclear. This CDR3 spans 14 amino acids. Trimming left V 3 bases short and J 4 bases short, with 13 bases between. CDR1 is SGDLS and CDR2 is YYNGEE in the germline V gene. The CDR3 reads CASSAFMESYGYTF. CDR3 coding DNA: TGTGCCAGCAGCGCGTTCATGGAATCCTATGGCTACACCTTC. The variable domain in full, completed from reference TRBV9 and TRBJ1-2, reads DSGVTQTPKHLITATGQRVTLRCSPRSGDLSVYWYQQSLDQGLQFLIQYYNGEERAKGNILERFSAQQFPDLHSELNLSSLELGDSALYFCASSAFMESYGYTFGSGTRLTVV.

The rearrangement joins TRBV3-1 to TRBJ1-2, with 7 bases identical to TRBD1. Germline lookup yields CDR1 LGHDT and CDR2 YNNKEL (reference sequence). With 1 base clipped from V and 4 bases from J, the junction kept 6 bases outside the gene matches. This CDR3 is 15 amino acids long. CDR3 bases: TGTGCCAGCAGCCAAGGAGCAGGGGGTGTCTATGGCTACACCTTC. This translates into CASSQGAGGVYGYTF.

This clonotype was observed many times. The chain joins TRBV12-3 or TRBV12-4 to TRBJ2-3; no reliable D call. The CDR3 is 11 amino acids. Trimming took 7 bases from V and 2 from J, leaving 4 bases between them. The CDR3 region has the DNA TGTGCCAGCAAATTCACAGATACGCAGTATTTT. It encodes CASKFTDTQYF.

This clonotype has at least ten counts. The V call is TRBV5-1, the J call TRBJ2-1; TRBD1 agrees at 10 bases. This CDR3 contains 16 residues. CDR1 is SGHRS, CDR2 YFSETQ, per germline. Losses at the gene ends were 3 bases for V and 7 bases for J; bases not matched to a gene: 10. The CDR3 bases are TGCGCCAGCAGCTCCGCCGGGACAGGGGCCGGGAATGAGCAGTTCTTC. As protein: CASSSAGTGAGNEQFF.

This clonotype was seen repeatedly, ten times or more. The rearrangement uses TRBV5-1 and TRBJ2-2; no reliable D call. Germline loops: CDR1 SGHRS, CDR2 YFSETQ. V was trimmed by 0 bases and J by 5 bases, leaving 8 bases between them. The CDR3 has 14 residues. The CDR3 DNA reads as TGCGCCAGCAGCTTGGCCATAGGAACCGGGGAGCTGTTTTTT. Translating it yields CASSLAIGTGELFF.

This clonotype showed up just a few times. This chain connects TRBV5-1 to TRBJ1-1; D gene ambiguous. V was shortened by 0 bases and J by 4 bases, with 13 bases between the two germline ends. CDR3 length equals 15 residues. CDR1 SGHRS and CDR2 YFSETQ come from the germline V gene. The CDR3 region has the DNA TGCGCCAGCAGCTTGGCCGGGATGGGGAGCACTGAAGCTTTCTTT. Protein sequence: CASSLAGMGSTEAFF.

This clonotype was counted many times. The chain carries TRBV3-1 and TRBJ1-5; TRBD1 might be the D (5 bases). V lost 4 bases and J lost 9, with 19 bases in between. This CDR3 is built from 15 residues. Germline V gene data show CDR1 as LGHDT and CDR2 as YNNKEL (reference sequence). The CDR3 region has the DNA TGTGCCAGCAGCCGCCAGGACTCCCCGGGGCCGCCCCAGCATTTT. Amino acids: CASSRQDSPGPPQHF. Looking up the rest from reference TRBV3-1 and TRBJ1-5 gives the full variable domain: DTAVSQTPKYLVTQMGNDKSIKCEQNLGHDTMYWYKQDSKKFLKIMFSYNNKELIINETVPNRFSPKSPDKAHLNLHINSLELGDSAVYFCASSRQDSPGPPQHFGDGTRLSIL.

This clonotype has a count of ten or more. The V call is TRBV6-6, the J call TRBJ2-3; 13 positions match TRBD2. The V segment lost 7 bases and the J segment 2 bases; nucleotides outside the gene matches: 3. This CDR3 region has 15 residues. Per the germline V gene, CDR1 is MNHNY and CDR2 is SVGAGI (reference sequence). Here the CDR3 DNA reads TGTGCCAGCATCGGGACTAGCGGGAACACAGATACGCAGTATTTT. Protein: CASIGTSGNTDTQYF.

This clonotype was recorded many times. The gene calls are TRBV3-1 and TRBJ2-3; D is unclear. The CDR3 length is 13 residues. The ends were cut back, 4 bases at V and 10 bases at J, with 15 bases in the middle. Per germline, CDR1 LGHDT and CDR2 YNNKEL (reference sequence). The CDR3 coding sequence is TGTGCCAGCAGCCCCTTTCTCATAGACGCGCAGTATTTT. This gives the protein CASSPFLIDAQYF.

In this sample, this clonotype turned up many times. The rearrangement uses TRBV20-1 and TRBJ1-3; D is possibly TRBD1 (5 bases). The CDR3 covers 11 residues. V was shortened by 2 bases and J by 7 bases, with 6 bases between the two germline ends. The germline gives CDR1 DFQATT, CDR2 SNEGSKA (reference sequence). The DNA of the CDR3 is TGCAGTGCTAGAAAGGGGAACACCATATATTTT. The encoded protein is CSARKGNTIYF.

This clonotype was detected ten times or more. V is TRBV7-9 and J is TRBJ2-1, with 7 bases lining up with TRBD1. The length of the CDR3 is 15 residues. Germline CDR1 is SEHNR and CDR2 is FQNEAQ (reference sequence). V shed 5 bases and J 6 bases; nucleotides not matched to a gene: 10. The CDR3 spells CASSPATGLGNEQFF. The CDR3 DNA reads TGTGCCAGCAGCCCCGCGACAGGGCTGGGCAATGAGCAGTTCTTC.

The CDR3 nucleotides are TGCGCCAGCAGCCAAGGGGACACCTACACTGAAGCTTTCTTT. As protein: CASSQGDTYTEAFF. The J gene is TRBJ1-1, the V gene TRBV4-1; TRBD1 might be the D (6 bases). CDR1 and CDR2 from the germline V gene are MGHRA and YSYEKL. The CDR3 is 14 residues long. The V and J ends lost 1 base and 3 bases respectively, with 9 bases between them.

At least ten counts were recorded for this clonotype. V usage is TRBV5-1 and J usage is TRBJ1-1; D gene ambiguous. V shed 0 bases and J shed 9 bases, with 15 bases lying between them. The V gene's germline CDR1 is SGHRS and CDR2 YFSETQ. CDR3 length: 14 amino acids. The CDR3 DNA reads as TGCGCCAGCAGCTTGGCCATCACGGGCCGCCAAGCTTTCTTT. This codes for CASSLAITGRQAFF.

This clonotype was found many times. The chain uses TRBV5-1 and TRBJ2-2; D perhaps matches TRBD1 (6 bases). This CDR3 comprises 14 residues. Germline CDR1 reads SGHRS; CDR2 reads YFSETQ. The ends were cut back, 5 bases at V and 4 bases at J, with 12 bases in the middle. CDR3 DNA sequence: TGCGCCAGCAGTCAGGGGAAAGGCACCGGGGAGCTGTTTTTT. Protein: CASSQGKGTGELFF.

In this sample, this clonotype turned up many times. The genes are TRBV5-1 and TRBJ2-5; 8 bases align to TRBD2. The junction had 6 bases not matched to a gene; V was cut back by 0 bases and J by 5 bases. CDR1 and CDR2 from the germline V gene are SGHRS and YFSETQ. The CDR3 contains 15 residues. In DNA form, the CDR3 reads TGCGCCAGCAGCTTGGGCGCCGGGGGGGCGGAGACCCAGTACTTC. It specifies CASSLGAGGAETQYF.

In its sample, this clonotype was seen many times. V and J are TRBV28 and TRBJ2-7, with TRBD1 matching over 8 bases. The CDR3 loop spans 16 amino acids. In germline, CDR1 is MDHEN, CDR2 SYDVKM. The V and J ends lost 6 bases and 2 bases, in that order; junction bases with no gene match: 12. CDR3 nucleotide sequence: TGTGCCAGCAGGGGGACAGGACTGAAACAGGCCTACGAGCAGTACTTC. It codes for CASRGTGLKQAYEQYF.

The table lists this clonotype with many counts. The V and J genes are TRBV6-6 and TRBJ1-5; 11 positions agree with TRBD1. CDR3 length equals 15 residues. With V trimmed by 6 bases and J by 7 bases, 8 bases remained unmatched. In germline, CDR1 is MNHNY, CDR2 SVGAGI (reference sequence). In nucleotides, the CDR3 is TGTGCCAGCAGGAGGGACAGGGGGTATCCCCAGCCCCAGCATTTT. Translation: CASRRDRGYPQPQHF.

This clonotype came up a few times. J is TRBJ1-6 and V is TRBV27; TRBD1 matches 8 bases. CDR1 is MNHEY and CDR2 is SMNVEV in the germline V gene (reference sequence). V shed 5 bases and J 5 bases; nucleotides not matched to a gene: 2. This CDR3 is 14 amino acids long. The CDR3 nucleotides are TGTGCCAGCAGTGCGACAGGGGATAATTCACCCCTCCACTTT. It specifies CASSATGDNSPLHF.

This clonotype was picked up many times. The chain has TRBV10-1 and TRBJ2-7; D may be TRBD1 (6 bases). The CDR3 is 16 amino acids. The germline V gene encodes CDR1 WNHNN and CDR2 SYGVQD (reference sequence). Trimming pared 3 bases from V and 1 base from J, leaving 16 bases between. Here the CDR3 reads CASSDQRQALSYEQYF. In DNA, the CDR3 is TGCGCCAGCAGTGACCAGAGACAGGCCCTGTCCTACGAGCAGTACTTC.